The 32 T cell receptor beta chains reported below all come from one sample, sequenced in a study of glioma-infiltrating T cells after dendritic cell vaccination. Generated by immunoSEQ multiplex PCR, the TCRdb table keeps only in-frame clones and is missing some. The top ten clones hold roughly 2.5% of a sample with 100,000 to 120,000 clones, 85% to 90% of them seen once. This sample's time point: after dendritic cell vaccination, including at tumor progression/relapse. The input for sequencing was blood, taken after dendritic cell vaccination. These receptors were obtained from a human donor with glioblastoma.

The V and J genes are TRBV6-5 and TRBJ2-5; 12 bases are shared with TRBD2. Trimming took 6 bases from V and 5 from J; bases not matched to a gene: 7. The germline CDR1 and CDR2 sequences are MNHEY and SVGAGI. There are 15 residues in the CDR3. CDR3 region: CASSETSGSVETQYF. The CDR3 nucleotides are TGTGCCAGCAGCGAGACTAGCGGGAGTGTGGAGACCCAGTACTTC.

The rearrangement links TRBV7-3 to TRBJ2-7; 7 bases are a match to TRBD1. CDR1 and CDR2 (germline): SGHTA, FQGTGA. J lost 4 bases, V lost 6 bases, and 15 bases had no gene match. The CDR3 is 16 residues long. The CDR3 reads CASRPRRQGSGYEQYF. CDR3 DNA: TGTGCCAGCAGACCAAGGAGACAGGGCTCGGGGTACGAGCAGTACTTC.

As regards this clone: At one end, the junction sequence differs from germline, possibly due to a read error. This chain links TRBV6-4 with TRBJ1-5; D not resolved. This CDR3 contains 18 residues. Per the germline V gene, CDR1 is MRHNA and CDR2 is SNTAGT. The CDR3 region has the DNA TGTGCCAGCGGTGAAAACGAGGAATCCAATGGTAGCAATCAGCCCCAGCATTTT. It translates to CASGENEESNGSNQPQHF.

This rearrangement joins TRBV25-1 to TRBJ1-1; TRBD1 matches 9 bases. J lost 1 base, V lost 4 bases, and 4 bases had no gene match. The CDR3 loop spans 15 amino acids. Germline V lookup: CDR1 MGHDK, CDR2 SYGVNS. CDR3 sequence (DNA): TGTGCCAGCAGTGCCTTGACAGGGGGGAACACTGAAGCTTTCTTT. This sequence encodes CASSALTGGNTEAFF. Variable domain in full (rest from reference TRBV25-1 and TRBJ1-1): EADIYQTPRYLVIGTGKKITLECSQTMGHDKMYWYQQDPGMELHLIHYSYGVNSTEKGDLSSESTVSRIRTEHFPLTLESARPSHTSQYLCASSALTGGNTEAFFGQGTRLTVV.

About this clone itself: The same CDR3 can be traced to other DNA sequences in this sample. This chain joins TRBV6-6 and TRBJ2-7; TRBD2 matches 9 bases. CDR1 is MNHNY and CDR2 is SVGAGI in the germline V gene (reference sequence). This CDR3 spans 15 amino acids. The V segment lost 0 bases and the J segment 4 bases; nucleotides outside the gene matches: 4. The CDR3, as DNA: TGTGCCAGCAGTTACTCGAACCTAGCGGGGTACGAGCAGTACTTC. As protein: CASSYSNLAGYEQYF.

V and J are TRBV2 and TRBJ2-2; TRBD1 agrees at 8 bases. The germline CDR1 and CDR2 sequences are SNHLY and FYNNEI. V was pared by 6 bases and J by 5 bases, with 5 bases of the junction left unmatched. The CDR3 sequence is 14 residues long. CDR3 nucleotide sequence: TGTGCCAGCAGGTGGAACAGGGGGACCGGGGAGCTGTTTTTT. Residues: CASRWNRGTGELFF. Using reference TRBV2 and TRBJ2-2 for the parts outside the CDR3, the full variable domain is EPEVTQTPSHQVTQMGQEVILRCVPISNHLYFYWYRQILGQKVEFLVSFYNNEISEKSEIFDDQFSVERPDGSNFTLKIRSTKLEDSAMYFCASRWNRGTGELFFGEGSRLTVL.

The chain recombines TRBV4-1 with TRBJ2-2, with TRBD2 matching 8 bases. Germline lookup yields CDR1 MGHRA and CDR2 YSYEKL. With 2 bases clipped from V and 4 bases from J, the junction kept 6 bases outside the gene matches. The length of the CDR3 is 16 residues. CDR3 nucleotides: TGCGCCAGCAGCCAAATAGCGGGATGGGTCACCGGGGAGCTGTTTTTT. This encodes CASSQIAGWVTGELFF.

For the CDR3, the DNA is TGTGCCAGTAGTATCCAGGATAGCACAGATACGCAGTATTTT. This codes for CASSIQDSTDTQYF. This rearrangement joins TRBV19 to TRBJ2-3; D gene ambiguous. The CDR3 is 14 amino acids. Germline lookup yields CDR1 LNHDA and CDR2 SQIVND (reference sequence). V lost 3 bases, J lost 0 bases, and 7 bases lay in between.

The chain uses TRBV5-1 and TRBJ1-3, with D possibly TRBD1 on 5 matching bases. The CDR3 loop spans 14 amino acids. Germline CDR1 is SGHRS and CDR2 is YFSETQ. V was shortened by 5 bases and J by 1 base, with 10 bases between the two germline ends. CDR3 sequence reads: CASSLGGSGNTIYF. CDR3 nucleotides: TGCGCCAGCAGTCTGGGGGGATCTGGAAACACCATATATTTT. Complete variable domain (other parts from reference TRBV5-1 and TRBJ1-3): KAGVTQTPRYLIKTRGQQVTLSCSPISGHRSVSWYQQTPGQGLQFLFEYFSETQRNKGNFPGRFSGRQFSNSRSEMNVSTLELGDSALYLCASSLGGSGNTIYFGEGSWLTVV.

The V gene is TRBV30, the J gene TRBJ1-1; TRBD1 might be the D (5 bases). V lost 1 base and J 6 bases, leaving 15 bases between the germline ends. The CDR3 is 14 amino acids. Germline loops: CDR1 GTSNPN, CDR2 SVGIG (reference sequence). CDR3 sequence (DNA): TGTGCCTGGAGTGGGGTGACAGTCCAATCTGAAGCTTTCTTT. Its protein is CAWSGVTVQSEAFF.

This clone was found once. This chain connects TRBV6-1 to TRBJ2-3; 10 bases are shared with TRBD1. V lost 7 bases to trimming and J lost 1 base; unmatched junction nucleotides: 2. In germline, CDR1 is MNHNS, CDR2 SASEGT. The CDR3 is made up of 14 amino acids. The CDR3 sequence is CASTGTGGTDTQYF. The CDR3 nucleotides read TGTGCCAGCACCGGGACAGGGGGCACAGATACGCAGTATTTT.

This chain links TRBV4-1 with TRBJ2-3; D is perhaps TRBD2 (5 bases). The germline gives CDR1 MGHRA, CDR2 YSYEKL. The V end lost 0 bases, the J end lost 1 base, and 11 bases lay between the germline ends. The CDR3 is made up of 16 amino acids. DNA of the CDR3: TGCGCCAGCAGCCAAGATGGTCAGAGGGGCACAGATACGCAGTATTTT. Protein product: CASSQDGQRGTDTQYF.

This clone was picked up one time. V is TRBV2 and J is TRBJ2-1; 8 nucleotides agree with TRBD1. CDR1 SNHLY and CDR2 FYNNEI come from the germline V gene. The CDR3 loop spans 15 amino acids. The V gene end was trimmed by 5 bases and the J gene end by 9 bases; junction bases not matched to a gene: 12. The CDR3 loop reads CASSTSVVQGVEQFF. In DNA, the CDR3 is TGTGCCAGCAGTACATCGGTCGTACAGGGGGTTGAGCAGTTCTTC.

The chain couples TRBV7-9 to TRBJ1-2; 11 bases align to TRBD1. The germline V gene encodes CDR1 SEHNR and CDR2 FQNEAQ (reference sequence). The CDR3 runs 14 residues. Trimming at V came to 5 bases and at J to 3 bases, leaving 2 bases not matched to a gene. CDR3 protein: CASSRGQGDYGYTF. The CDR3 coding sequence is TGTGCCAGCAGCCGGGGACAGGGGGACTATGGCTACACCTTC.

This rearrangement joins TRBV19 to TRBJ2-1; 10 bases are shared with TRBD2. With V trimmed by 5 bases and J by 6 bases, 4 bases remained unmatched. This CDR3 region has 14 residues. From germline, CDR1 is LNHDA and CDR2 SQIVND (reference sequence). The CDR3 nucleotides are TGTGCCAGTAGTGTCCAGCGGGAGGGCAATGAGCAGTTCTTC. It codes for CASSVQREGNEQFF.

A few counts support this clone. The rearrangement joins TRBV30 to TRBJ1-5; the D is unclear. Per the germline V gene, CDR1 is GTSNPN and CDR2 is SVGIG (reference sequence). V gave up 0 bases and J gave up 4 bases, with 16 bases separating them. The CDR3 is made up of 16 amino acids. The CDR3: CAWSVEGFGLNQPQHF. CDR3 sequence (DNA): TGTGCCTGGAGTGTAGAGGGTTTCGGACTAAATCAGCCCCAGCATTTT.

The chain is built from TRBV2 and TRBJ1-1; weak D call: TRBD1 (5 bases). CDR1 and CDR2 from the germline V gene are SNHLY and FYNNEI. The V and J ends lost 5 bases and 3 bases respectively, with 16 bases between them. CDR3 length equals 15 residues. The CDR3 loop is CASSPGPGRDTEAFF. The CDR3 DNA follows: TGTGCCAGCAGTCCTGGGCCGGGCAGGGACACTGAAGCTTTCTTT.

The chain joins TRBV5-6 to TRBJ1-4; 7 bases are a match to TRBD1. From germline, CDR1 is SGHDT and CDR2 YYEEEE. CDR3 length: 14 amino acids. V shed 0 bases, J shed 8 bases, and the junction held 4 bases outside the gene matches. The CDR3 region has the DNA TGTGCCAGCAGCTTGGACAGGGGATGGGAAAAACTGTTTTTT. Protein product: CASSLDRGWEKLFF.

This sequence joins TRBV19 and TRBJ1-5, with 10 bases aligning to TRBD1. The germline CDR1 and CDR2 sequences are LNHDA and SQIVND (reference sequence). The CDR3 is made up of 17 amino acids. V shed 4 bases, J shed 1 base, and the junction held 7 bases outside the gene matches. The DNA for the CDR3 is TGTGCCAGTAGTACCAAGACAGGGGGCTTGAGCAATCAGCCCCAGCATTTT. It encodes CASSTKTGGLSNQPQHF.

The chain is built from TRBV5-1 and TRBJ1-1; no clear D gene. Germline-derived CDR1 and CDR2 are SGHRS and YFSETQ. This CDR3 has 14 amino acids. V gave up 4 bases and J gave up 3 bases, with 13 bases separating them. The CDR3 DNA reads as TGCGCCAGCAGCCCGGCGGGTCGCGACACTGAAGCTTTCTTT. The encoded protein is CASSPAGRDTEAFF.

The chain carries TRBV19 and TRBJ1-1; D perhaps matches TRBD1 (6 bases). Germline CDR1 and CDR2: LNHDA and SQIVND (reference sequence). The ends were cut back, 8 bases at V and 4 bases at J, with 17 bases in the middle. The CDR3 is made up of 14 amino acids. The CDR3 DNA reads TGTGCCAGTCTTTCCTGGGGGCAGTCCACTGAAGCTTTCTTT. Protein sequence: CASLSWGQSTEAFF.

Here the CDR3 DNA reads TGTGCCAGCAGCTTAAGGCTAGCGGGATGCACAGATACGCAGTATTTT. This translates into CASSLRLAGCTDTQYF. The chain links TRBV7-4 to TRBJ2-3; 9 positions match TRBD2. The CDR3 has 16 residues. The germline CDR1 and CDR2 sequences are SGHVT and SQSDAQ. V lost 2 bases, J lost 1 base, and 4 bases stayed unmatched.

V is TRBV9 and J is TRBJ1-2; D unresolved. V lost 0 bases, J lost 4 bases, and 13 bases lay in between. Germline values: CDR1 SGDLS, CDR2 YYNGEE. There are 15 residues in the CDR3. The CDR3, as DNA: TGTGCCAGCAGCGTAGAAGTTGCGGGGTCCTATGGCTACACCTTC. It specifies CASSVEVAGSYGYTF. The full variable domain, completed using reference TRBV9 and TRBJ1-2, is DSGVTQTPKHLITATGQRVTLRCSPRSGDLSVYWYQQSLDQGLQFLIQYYNGEERAKGNILERFSAQQFPDLHSELNLSSLELGDSALYFCASSVEVAGSYGYTFGSGTRLTVV.

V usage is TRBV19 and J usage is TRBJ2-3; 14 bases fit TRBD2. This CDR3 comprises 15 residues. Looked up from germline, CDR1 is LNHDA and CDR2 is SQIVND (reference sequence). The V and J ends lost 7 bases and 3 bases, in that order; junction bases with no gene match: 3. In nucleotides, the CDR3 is TGTGCCAGTACGCGGACTAGCGGGAGGACAGATACGCAGTATTTT. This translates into CASTRTSGRTDTQYF.

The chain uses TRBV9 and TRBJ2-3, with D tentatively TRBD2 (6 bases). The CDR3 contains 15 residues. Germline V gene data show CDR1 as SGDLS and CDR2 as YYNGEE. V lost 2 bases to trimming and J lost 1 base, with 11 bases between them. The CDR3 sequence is CASSVGTPGTDTQYF. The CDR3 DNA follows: TGTGCCAGCAGCGTCGGGACTCCCGGCACAGATACGCAGTATTTT.

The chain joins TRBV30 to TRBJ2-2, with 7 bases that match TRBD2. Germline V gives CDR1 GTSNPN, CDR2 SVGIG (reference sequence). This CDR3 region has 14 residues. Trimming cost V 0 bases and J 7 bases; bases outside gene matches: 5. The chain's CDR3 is CAWSVLREVGELFF. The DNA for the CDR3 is TGTGCCTGGAGTGTACTCCGGGAGGTCGGGGAGCTGTTTTTT.

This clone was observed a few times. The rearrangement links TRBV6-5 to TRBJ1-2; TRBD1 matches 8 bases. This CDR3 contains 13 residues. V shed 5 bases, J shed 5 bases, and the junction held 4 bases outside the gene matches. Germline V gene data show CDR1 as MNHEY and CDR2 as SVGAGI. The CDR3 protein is CASSRQGFYGYTF. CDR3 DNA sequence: TGTGCCAGCAGTCGACAGGGGTTTTATGGCTACACCTTC.

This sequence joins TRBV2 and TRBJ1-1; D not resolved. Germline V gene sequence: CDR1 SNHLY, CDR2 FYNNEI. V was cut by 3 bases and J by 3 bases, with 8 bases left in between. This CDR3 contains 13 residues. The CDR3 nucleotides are TGTGCCAGCAGTGAGGTGGGAGACACTGAAGCTTTCTTT. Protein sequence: CASSEVGDTEAFF.

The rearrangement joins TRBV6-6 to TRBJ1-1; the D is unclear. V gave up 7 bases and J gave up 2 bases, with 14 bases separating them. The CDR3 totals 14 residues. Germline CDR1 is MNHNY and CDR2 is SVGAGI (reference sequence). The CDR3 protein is CASTPPGGNTEAFF. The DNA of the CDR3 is TGTGCCAGCACCCCGCCAGGAGGAAACACTGAAGCTTTCTTT.

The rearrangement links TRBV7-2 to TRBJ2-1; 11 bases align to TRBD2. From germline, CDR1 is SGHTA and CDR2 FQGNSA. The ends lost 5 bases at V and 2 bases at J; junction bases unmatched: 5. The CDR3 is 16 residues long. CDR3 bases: TGTGCCAGCAGCATTAGCGGGGGGGCCCCCTACAATGAGCAGTTCTTC. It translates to CASSISGGAPYNEQFF.

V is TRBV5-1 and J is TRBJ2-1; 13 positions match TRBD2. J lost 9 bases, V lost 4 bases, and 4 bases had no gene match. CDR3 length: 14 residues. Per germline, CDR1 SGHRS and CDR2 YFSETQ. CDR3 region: CASSGTSGIVEQFF. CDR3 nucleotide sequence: TGCGCCAGCAGCGGGACTAGCGGGATCGTTGAGCAGTTCTTC.

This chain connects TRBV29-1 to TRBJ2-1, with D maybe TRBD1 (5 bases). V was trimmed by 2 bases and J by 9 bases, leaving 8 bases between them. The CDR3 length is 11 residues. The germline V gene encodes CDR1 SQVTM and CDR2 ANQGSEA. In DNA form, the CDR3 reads TGCAGCGTTGAACAGGGCCCTGAGCAGTTCTTC. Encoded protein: CSVEQGPEQFF.